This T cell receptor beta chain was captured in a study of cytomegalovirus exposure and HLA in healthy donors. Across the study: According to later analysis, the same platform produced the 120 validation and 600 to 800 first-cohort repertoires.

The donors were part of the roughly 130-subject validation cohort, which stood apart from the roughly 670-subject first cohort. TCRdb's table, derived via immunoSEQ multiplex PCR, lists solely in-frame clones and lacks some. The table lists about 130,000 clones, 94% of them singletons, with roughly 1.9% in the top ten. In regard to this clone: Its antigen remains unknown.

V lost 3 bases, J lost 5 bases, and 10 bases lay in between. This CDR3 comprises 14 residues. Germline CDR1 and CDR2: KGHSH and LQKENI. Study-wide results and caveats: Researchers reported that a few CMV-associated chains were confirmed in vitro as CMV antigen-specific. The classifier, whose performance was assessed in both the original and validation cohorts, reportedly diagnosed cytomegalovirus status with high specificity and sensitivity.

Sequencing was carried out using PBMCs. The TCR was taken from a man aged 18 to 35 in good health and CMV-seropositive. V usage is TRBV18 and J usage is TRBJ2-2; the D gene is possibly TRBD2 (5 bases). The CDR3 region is CASSPASGTGELFF. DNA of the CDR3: TGTGCCAGCTCACCGGCGTCGGGGACCGGGGAGCTGTTTTTT.